This T cell receptor beta chain was documented in a study of T cell clusters in autoimmune cytopenias. TRB was amplified by touch-down multiplex PCR, primer pools A and B combined. After re-calling the multiplex PCR reads, TCRdb lists one entry per CDR3 protein, DNA absent. Seen in this sample are over 9,500 distinct CDR3 sequences; the ten most common clones hold 20% to 25%. Each sample's input was 250 ng genomic DNA, 40,000 or so genome equivalents. Germline V lookup: CDR1 MNHEY, CDR2 SVGEGT. The CDR3 is 17 amino acids. This sample was shared with a second study, whose subject was T cell repertoires in aging, cancer and after chemotherapy. Per that study: These repertoire data do not allow conclusions about immunological memory after chemotherapy.

Sequences were obtained from peripheral blood. The receptor was isolated from a human donor in good health. The chain recombines TRBV6-2 or TRBV6-3 with TRBJ1-5; TCRdb outputs TRBD1, but without DNA this stays unchecked. The CDR3 loop reads CASSYSKGGQLDQPQHF.